This TCR beta chain was retrieved from a study of a mutant IDH1 vaccine in newly diagnosed glioma. The time point: baseline, week 1 (first vaccination visit). Treatment defined: pre-vaccination baseline after standard-of-care therapy. Those who donated had recent WHO grade 3 or 4 IDH1-mutant, ATRX-lost astrocytomas. Assay used: immunoSEQ multiplex PCR; TCRdb lists only in-frame clones, some missing. This sample has 68,000 or so clones, with less than 85% found just once. The V gene's germline CDR1 is LGHNA and CDR2 YSLEER. V trimming: 3 bases; J trimming: 0 bases; junction bases outside the gene matches: 5. The CDR3 length is 16 residues.

V and J are TRBV4-3 and TRBJ1-3; TRBD1 aligns across 7 bases. The source is a man over 45 with glioma. The sample was PBMCs, taken from a glioma patient treated with radiotherapy, temozolomide or both. The CDR3 DNA reads as TGCGCCAGCAGCCAGGACAGGACTTCCTCTGGAAACACCATATATTTT. As protein: CASSQDRTSSGNTIYF.